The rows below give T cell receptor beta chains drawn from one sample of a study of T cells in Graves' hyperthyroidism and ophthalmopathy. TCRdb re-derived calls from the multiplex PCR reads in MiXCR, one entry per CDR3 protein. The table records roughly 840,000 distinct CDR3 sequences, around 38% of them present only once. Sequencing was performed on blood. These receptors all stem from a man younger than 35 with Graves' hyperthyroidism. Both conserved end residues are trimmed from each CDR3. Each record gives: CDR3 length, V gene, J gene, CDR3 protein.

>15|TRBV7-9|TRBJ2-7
ASSQDSPGTGPHEQY
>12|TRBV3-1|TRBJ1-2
ASSHRVGNYGYT
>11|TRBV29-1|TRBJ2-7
SVGTGVGYEQY
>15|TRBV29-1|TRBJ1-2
SVAGTGQATSNYGYT
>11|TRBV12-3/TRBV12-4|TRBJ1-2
ASSTTTALGYT
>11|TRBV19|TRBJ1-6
ASRGSRNSPLH
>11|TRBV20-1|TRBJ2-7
SAREFVAGEQY
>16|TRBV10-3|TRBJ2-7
AISGGTSGRALSYEQY
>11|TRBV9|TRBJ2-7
ASSAPASSEQY
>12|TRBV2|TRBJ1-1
ASLSARRRTEAF
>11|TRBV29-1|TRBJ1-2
SVASDSSYGYT
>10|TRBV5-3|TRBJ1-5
ASKQAGGPQH
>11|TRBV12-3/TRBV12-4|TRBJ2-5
ASGSGGQETQY
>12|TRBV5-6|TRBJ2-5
ASSSAVLGETQY
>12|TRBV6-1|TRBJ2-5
ASNPGQGPETQY
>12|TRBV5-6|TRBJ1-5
ASQVGESNQPQH
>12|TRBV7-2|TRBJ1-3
ASSPPGVGYTIY
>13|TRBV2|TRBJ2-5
ASSEWAGGGQPQY
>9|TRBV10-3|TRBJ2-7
AISDPYEQY
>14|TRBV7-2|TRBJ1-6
ASSSTSSSYNSPLH
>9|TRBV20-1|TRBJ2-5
SPEREETQY
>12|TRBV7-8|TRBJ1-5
ASSLHRGNQPQH
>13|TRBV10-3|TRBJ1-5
AISDRRGSNQPQH
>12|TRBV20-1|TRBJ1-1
SAQNRVGHTEAF
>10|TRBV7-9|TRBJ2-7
ASSDSRYEQY
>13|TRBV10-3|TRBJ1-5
ALRDRDQGNQPQH
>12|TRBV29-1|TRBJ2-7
SVGVWHSSYEQY
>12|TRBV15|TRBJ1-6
ATSRDSYNSPLH
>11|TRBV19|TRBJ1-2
ASVTGERYGYT
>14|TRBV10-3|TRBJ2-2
AISAQAGGHTGELF
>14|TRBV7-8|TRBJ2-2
ASSRSALGPTGELF
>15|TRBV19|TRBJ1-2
ASSTGGQIMVNYGYT
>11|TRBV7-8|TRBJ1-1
ASTKTLNTEAF
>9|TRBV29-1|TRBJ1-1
SFIGNTEAF
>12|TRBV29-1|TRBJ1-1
SVEEGGGNTEAF
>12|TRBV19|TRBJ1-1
ASRLAGGNTEAF
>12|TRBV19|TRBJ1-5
ASSIGTQNQPQH
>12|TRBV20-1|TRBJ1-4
SARFAGGDEKLF
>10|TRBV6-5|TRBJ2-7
ASRSWVYEQY
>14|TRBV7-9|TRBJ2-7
ASSLAVGTTTYEQY
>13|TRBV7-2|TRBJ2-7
ASSLGDRLTYEQY
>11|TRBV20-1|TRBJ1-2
SAREAGPLDYT
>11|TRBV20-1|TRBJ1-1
SARDDEYTEAF
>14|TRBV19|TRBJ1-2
ASSPPGGTETIGYT
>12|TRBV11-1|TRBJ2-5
ASPYEGGSETQY
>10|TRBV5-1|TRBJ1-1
ASSLGQGQAF
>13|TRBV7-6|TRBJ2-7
ASSTTPKGNYEQY
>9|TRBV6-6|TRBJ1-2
ASRTVDGYT
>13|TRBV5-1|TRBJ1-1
ASSLGRAAGTEAF
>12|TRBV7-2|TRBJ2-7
ASSPEGSSYEQY
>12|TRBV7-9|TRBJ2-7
ASSISTGINEQY
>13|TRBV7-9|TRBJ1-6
ASSLGGVSDSPLH
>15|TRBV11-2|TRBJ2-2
AHTGTSGRVSPGELF
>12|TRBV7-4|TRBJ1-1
ASSWTGKDTEAF
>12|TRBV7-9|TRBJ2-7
ASSLGGREVSSY